What follows are 8 T cell receptor beta chains derived from one specimen sequenced in a study of identifying expanded T cells in peripheral blood. The method was immunoSEQ multiplex PCR; TCRdb's version includes in-frame clones alone and lacks a portion of them. The sample records roughly 100,000 clones, approximately 90% being singletons. The sample consisted of blood. These receptors came from a person aged 18 to 70 in good health.

The gene calls are TRBV6-1 and TRBJ1-2; TRBD1 is a possible D gene (5 bases). Germline-derived CDR1 and CDR2 are MNHNS and SASEGT. The CDR3 is 14 residues long. Trimming shortened V by 5 bases and J by 8 bases, and 18 bases separated the two germline ends. CDR3 nucleotides: TGTGCCAGCAGTCGGGACTTTTTTCTTCAGGGCTACACCTTC. Protein product: CASSRDFFLQGYTF.

The gene calls are TRBV27 and TRBJ1-6, with 8 bases lining up with TRBD1. CDR1 is MNHEY and CDR2 is SMNVEV in the germline V gene (reference sequence). The CDR3 runs 15 residues. Unmatched junction bases numbered 9, after V lost 6 bases and J lost 8 bases. The chain's CDR3 is CASRNPGGFDSPLHF. The CDR3 DNA reads as TGTGCCAGCAGGAACCCAGGGGGCTTCGATTCACCCCTCCACTTT.

This sequence joins TRBV6-5 and TRBJ1-2; no clear D. This CDR3 has 13 amino acids. Per germline, CDR1 MNHEY and CDR2 SVGAGI. V was pared by 2 bases and J by 1 base, with 5 bases between. In DNA, the CDR3 is TGTGCCAGCAGTTACGGGCATAACTATGGCTACACCTTC. This codes for CASSYGHNYGYTF.

The gene calls are TRBV7-2 and TRBJ2-5; the D gene could be TRBD1 or TRBD2 (6 bases each). Trimming pared 7 bases from V and 5 bases from J, leaving 23 bases between. Germline V gene lookup returns CDR1 SGHTA and CDR2 FQGNSA. This CDR3 spans 16 amino acids. The CDR3 protein is CASTIISGAEGETQYF. In nucleotides, the CDR3 is TGTGCCAGCACCATAATTTCGGGGGCCGAAGGGGAGACCCAGTACTTC.

The chain is built from TRBV9 and TRBJ2-1, with D perhaps given as TRBD1 or TRBD2 (5 bases each). The germline CDR1 and CDR2 sequences are SGDLS and YYNGEE. Trimming stripped 4 bases from V and 3 bases from J, with 23 bases between. The CDR3 extends over 18 amino acids. This CDR3 is CASSTTSNGAAYYNEQFF. The CDR3 nucleotides are TGTGCCAGCAGCACGACGTCGAACGGGGCGGCATACTACAATGAGCAGTTCTTC. Using reference TRBV9 and TRBJ2-1 for the parts outside the CDR3, the full variable domain is DSGVTQTPKHLITATGQRVTLRCSPRSGDLSVYWYQQSLDQGLQFLIQYYNGEERAKGNILERFSAQQFPDLHSELNLSSLELGDSALYFCASSTTSNGAAYYNEQFFGPGTRLTVL.

The rearrangement uses TRBV2 and TRBJ1-5; D not certain. V gave up 4 bases and J gave up 5 bases, with 9 bases separating them. Germline assignment: CDR1 SNHLY and CDR2 FYNNEI. The CDR3 has 13 residues. The CDR3, as DNA: TGTGCCAGCAGTGGTTTGCGAGATCAGCCCCAGCATTTT. Encoded protein: CASSGLRDQPQHF.

The chain links TRBV30 to TRBJ1-4, with 7 bases identical to TRBD1. The V gene end was trimmed by 2 bases and the J gene end by 8 bases; junction bases not matched to a gene: 5. From germline, CDR1 is GTSNPN and CDR2 SVGIG (reference sequence). The CDR3 runs to 13 residues. In nucleotides, the CDR3 is TGTGCCTGGAGTTTACAGGGGAGGGAAAAACTGTTTTTT. Residues: CAWSLQGREKLFF. The full variable domain, with the rest looked up from reference TRBV30 and TRBJ1-4, is SQTIHQWPATLVQPVGSPLSLECTVEGTSNPNLYWYRQAAGRGLQLLFYSVGIGQISSEVPQNLSASRPQDRQFILSSKKLLLSDSGFYLCAWSLQGREKLFFGSGTQLSVL.

This clone has only one observation. This chain's CDR3 is CASRPGRTEAFF. CDR3 DNA: TGTGCCAGCAGACCCGGACGGACTGAAGCTTTCTTT. This chain joins TRBV2 and TRBJ1-1; no firm D call. This CDR3 is 12 amino acids long. Germline values: CDR1 SNHLY, CDR2 FYNNEI. The V end was cut by 6 bases, the J end by 5 bases, with 10 bases between.